The 5 T cell receptor beta chains below were found in one sample sequenced in a study of memory CD4+ T cells and cytomegalovirus serostatus. The sort gate was single viable CD3+CD4+CD8-CD45RO+ cells for memory CD4+ T cells. Some clones are missing from TCRdb's copy, which holds only in-frame ones; the method was immunoSEQ multiplex PCR. The repertoire holds about 60,000 clones, with around three quarters as singletons. Sequencing used memory CD4+ T cells from blood. Receptors were obtained from an adult in good health and CMV-seronegative. Some clones in this sample may be carry-over from other donors' samples.

CDR3 bases: TGTGCCAGCAGCTTGGGGGCGCTAGCGGGAGAGCAGTTCTTC. As protein: CASSLGALAGEQFF. V is TRBV5-4 and J is TRBJ2-1; 9 nucleotides align to TRBD2. Germline CDR1 reads SGHNT; CDR2 reads YYREEE (reference sequence). Trimming removed 0 bases from V and 10 bases from J; junction bases left unmatched: 5. The length of the CDR3 is 14 residues.

This clone has only a few counts. The rearrangement uses TRBV11-3 and TRBJ2-1; possible D gene TRBD2, 6 bases. Germline CDR1 reads SGHNT; CDR2 reads YENEEA. The CDR3 runs to 14 residues. V dropped 5 bases and J dropped 7 bases, with 15 bases sitting between them. Here the CDR3 reads CASSTSGTHNEQFF. Here the CDR3 DNA reads TGTGCCAGCAGCACGTCCGGGACTCATAATGAGCAGTTCTTC.

The V call is TRBV11-2, the J call TRBJ1-3; TRBD1 agrees at 7 bases. CDR3 length: 15 amino acids. Trimming cost V 4 bases and J 4 bases; bases outside gene matches: 7. The V gene's germline CDR1 is SGHAT and CDR2 FQNNGV. The CDR3 sequence is CASSSVRQGGNTIYF. The CDR3 coding sequence is TGTGCCAGCAGCTCGGTCCGACAGGGAGGAAACACCATATATTTT.

This clone has a single count. The chain recombines TRBV4-2 with TRBJ1-2; the D is unclear. The germline V and J ends were trimmed by 0 bases and 8 bases, with 16 bases remaining between them. Germline assignment: CDR1 LGHNA and CDR2 YNFKEQ. The CDR3 runs 15 residues. The CDR3 protein is CASSQDLPNMLGYTF. The CDR3 DNA reads as TGTGCCAGCAGCCAAGATCTGCCCAATATGCTAGGCTACACCTTC.

The rearrangement uses TRBV30 and TRBJ2-3; D possibly matches TRBD1 or TRBD2 (6 bases each). The V gene lost 3 bases and the J gene lost 2 bases, with 15 bases spanning the gap. Looked up from germline, CDR1 is GTSNPN and CDR2 is SVGIG (reference sequence). The CDR3 has 15 amino acids. The CDR3 loop reads CAWSVTGTYTDTQYF. The CDR3, as DNA: TGTGCCTGGAGCGTCACAGGGACTTACACAGATACGCAGTATTTT.